The present T cell receptor beta chain was sequenced within a study of CD8+CD57+ T cells in acquired aplastic anemia. Study-wide background: Mean DNA quantity obtained from sorted CD4+ and CD8+ cells was 3 to 4 ug.

Patients included in sequencing had previously demonstrated CD8+CD57+ cell expansion by flow cytometry. With no exception, the patients had severe acquired aplastic anemia. Patients were untreated when blood was sampled. This clonotype was observed a single time. The CDR3 length is 11 residues. Germline CDR1 is SGHTA and CDR2 is FQGNSA. V dropped 5 bases and J dropped 4 bases, with 5 bases sitting between them. Profiling of TCR beta VDJ combinations and CDR3 sequences used genomic DNA as template. A single record per CDR3 protein comes from TCRdb applying MiXCR to the reads. The repertoire holds about 200,000 distinct CDR3 sequences, about half seen once, with 15% to 20% in the top ten.

The TCR comes from a human donor with aplastic anemia. V and J are TRBV7-2 and TRBJ1-1, with no clear D. Material: sorted CD4+, CD8+, or CD8+CD57+ T cells (not recorded which) from PBMCs. CDR3 loop: CASSVSTEAFF. DNA for the CDR3: TGTGCCAGCAGCGTGAGCACTGAAGCTTTCTTT.